The subject of this entry is one T cell receptor beta chain. V was clipped by 4 bases and J by 4 bases, with 12 bases between them. CDR3 length equals 14 residues. Germline V CDR1 and CDR2: SEHNR, FQNEAQ (reference sequence). The sample belongs to a study of shared T cell receptors in the human thymus. Here immunoSEQ multiplex PCR was the method, and the copy in TCRdb shows in-frame clones only, minus some. The table shows approximately 400,000 clones, with 95% occurring only once. The genes are TRBV7-9 and TRBJ2-3, with D possibly being TRBD1 (6 bases). The sequencing sample was made of thymocytes. The receptor comes from a human donor. CDR3 nucleotide sequence: TGTGCCAGCAGCTCCCCGAAGGGGGCAGATACGCAGTATTTT. Residues: CASSSPKGADTQYF. Filled out from reference TRBV7-9 and TRBJ2-3, the complete variable domain reads DTGVSQNPRHKITKRGQNVTFRCDPISEHNRLYWYRQTLGQGPEFLTYFQNEAQLEKSRLLSDRFSAERPKGSFSTLEIQRTEQGDSAMYLCASSSPKGADTQYFGPGTRLTVL.